What follows are 12 T cell receptor beta chains derived from one specimen sequenced in a study of T cells in Graves' hyperthyroidism and ophthalmopathy. Researchers amplified the TCR beta CDR3 regions from RNA transcripts. TCR CDR3 underwent first-round RT-PCR with the HTBI primer set. TCRdb re-derived calls from the multiplex PCR reads in MiXCR, one entry per CDR3 protein. The sample lists under 350,000 distinct CDR3 sequences, roughly 18% occurring once. The specimen was blood. Source of these receptors: a woman aged 45-65 years with Graves' hyperthyroidism.

The chain employs TRBV12-3 or TRBV12-4 and TRBJ2-7; TRBD2 might be the D (5 bases). There are 14 residues in the CDR3. Trimming pared 3 bases from V and 7 bases from J, leaving 16 bases between. DNA of the CDR3: TGTGCCAGCAGTTTTATCCTTAGGCCGGGAGAGCAGTACTTC. Encoded protein: CASSFILRPGEQYF.

This clonotype has ten or more counts. CDR3 coding DNA: TGTGCCAGCAGTGCTAACAGGGGGTTGAACTATGGCTACACCTTC. Amino acid sequence: CASSANRGLNYGYTF. The rearrangement uses TRBV6-1 and TRBJ1-2; 8 nucleotides line up with TRBD1. Per germline, CDR1 MNHNS and CDR2 SASEGT. With V trimmed by 4 bases and J by 2 bases, 6 bases remained unmatched. The CDR3 loop spans 15 amino acids.

This clonotype was seen only a few times. The chain links TRBV6-1 to TRBJ1-2; unclear D gene. The CDR3 consists of 14 residues. Germline-derived CDR1 and CDR2 are MNHNS and SASEGT. The ends were cut back, 1 base at V and 7 bases at J, with 13 bases in the middle. In nucleotides, the CDR3 is TGTGCCAGCAGTGAAGGGGCTTGGGGTGGTGGCTACACCTTC. Its translation: CASSEGAWGGGYTF.

V and J are TRBV5-1 and TRBJ1-1; TRBD1 aligns across 8 bases. With 3 bases clipped from V and 2 bases from J, the junction kept 6 bases outside the gene matches. CDR1 and CDR2 from the germline V gene are SGHRS and YFSETQ. CDR3 length equals 15 residues. The CDR3 coding sequence is TGCGCCAGCAGCTGGAGGGACAGGTTAAACACTGAAGCTTTCTTT. This encodes CASSWRDRLNTEAFF.

Only a few counts were recorded for this clonotype. The V call is TRBV28, the J call TRBJ2-3; 10 bases match TRBD2. Germline V gene sequence: CDR1 MDHEN, CDR2 SYDVKM. This CDR3 comprises 15 residues. Losses at the gene ends were 4 bases for V and 5 bases for J; bases not matched to a gene: 6. CDR3 amino acids: CASSSAGGLQDTQYF. The CDR3 region has the DNA TGTGCCAGCAGTTCAGCGGGAGGGCTTCAAGATACGCAGTATTTT. Together with reference TRBV28 and TRBJ2-3, the CDR3 gives the full variable domain: DVKVTQSSRYLVKRTGEKVFLECVQDMDHENMFWYRQDPGLGLRLIYFSYDVKMKEKGDIPEGYSVSREKKERFSLILESASTNQTSMYLCASSSAGGLQDTQYFGPGTRLTVL.

This clonotype was detected many times. CDR3 in DNA: TGTGCCAGCAGCTCACCGACAGCTGGCTACACCTTC. It translates to CASSSPTAGYTF. The rearrangement links TRBV7-2 to TRBJ1-2; possible D gene TRBD1, 5 bases. The CDR3 loop spans 12 amino acids. Trimming shortened V by 4 bases and J by 7 bases, and 10 bases separated the two germline ends. Germline V CDR1 and CDR2: SGHTA, FQGNSA.

This clonotype appeared many times. The chain employs TRBV24-1 and TRBJ1-1; D ambiguous. CDR3 length: 14 amino acids. Trimming took off 7 bases at V and 4 bases at J, with 15 bases between the two ends. The germline V gene encodes CDR1 KGHDR and CDR2 SFDVKD. CDR3: CATSPGPSRTEAFF. The DNA of the CDR3 is TGTGCCACCAGCCCGGGCCCTAGCCGCACTGAAGCTTTCTTT.

This clonotype has at least ten counts. V usage is TRBV30 and J usage is TRBJ1-1, with 10 nucleotides matching TRBD1. CDR3 length equals 12 residues. Germline CDR1 reads GTSNPN; CDR2 reads SVGIG (reference sequence). The V segment lost 5 bases and the J segment 6 bases; nucleotides outside the gene matches: 3. This chain's CDR3 is CAWDRGRAEAFF. For the CDR3, the DNA is TGTGCCTGGGACAGGGGGCGGGCTGAAGCTTTCTTT.

The V gene is TRBV6-1, the J gene TRBJ1-2, with a tentative D call TRBD1 (5 bases). This CDR3 region has 16 residues. Germline values: CDR1 MNHNS, CDR2 SASEGT. The V and J ends lost 7 bases and 3 bases respectively, with 21 bases between them. The CDR3 protein is CASTGGGLGADYGYTF. The DNA of the CDR3 is TGTGCCAGCACCGGGGGGGGTCTTGGGGCCGACTATGGCTACACCTTC.

This clonotype was seen many times. V gene TRBV28 combines with J gene TRBJ1-2; TRBD1 is a possible D gene (5 bases). Looked up from germline, CDR1 is MDHEN and CDR2 is SYDVKM. The V gene lost 6 bases and the J gene lost 2 bases, with 10 bases spanning the gap. CDR3 length: 13 residues. CDR3 in DNA: TGTGCCAGCAGACCGACAGCGAACTATGGCTACACCTTC. Protein: CASRPTANYGYTF.

This clonotype has at least ten counts. The V call is TRBV5-1, the J call TRBJ2-4, with D possibly being TRBD1 (6 bases). Trimming took off 4 bases at V and 12 bases at J, with 17 bases between the two ends. CDR1 SGHRS and CDR2 YFSETQ come from the germline V gene. The CDR3 is made up of 13 amino acids. The CDR3 here is CASSPNTGTPQYF. CDR3 nucleotides: TGCGCCAGCAGCCCGAATACCGGGACACCTCAGTACTTC. Complete variable domain (other parts from reference TRBV5-1 and TRBJ2-4): KAGVTQTPRYLIKTRGQQVTLSCSPISGHRSVSWYQQTPGQGLQFLFEYFSETQRNKGNFPGRFSGRQFSNSRSEMNVSTLELGDSALYLCASSPNTGTPQYFGAGTRLSVL.

This clonotype showed up many times. The chain recombines TRBV3-1 with TRBJ1-4, with D hard to call. The V and J ends lost 1 base and 3 bases respectively, with 9 bases between them. Per the germline V gene, CDR1 is LGHDT and CDR2 is YNNKEL (reference sequence). The length of the CDR3 is 15 residues. CDR3 nucleotides: TGTGCCAGCAGCCAAGTCAGCGGGTCTAATGAAAAACTGTTTTTT. Amino acids: CASSQVSGSNEKLFF.